The clone carrying this TCR beta chain was counted at least ten times. This sample is drawn from a study of Graves' ophthalmopathy and Graves' hyperthyroidism. The authors amplified TCR beta CDR3 regions, and they did so from RNA transcripts for repertoire sequencing. First-round RT-PCR with HTBI primers preceded a second-round multiplex PCR. TCRdb fed the multiplex PCR reads into MiXCR, producing one record per CDR3 protein. The sample lists about 620,000 distinct CDR3 sequences, about 20% occurring once. CDR1 is MGHDK, CDR2 SYGVNS, per germline. V shed 5 bases and J shed 4 bases, with 17 bases lying between them. This CDR3 is 15 amino acids long.

The origin of this receptor is a woman aged 18-29 years with stable Graves' hyperthyroidism. Some clones in this sample may be carry-over from other donors' samples. The V gene is TRBV25-1, the J gene TRBJ1-1, with D perhaps TRBD1 (6 bases). Specimen: peripheral blood. CDR3 protein: CASSQQGGRVTEAFF. As DNA, the CDR3 is TGTGCCAGCAGTCAACAGGGTGGGAGGGTCACTGAAGCTTTCTTT.